This T cell receptor (beta chain) is drawn from a study of T cell clusters in autoimmune cytopenias. The study's findings and limits: A dominant lymphoma-associated repertoire apparently masked the cluster-lack signature in secondary cytopenia versus chronic lymphocytic leukemia.

One tube held mixed TRB-A and TRB-B primer pools for touch-down PCR. TCRdb derives one entry per CDR3 protein from the multiplex PCR reads, leaving out DNA. This table holds about 4,000 distinct CDR3 sequences. In regard to this clonotype: Its antigen is unidentified.

TRB was amplified from roughly 250 ng of peripheral blood genomic DNA per sample. The CDR3 is made up of 16 amino acids. The germline V gene encodes CDR1 DFQATT and CDR2 SNEGSKA (reference sequence). Another study also made use of these data, one on T cell repertoires in aging, cancer and after chemotherapy. Per that study: In each cancer cohort, median generation probability increased across chemotherapy, suggesting thymic output rebounded.

The sequence was collected from a human donor in good health. The sequencing sample was made of peripheral blood. The V gene is TRBV20-1, the J gene TRBJ2-4; TCRdb returns TRBD2, unconfirmable since there is no DNA. This chain's CDR3 is CSARDSTAGVTDIQYF.